Included here is one T cell receptor (beta chain) sequence, with context. The antigen remains undetermined. The sample is drawn from a study of shared clonotypes between healthy human individuals. General study findings and limits: Among a few donors, approximately 4.6% of naive CD4 clonotypes were found in common. Memory subsets had estimated richness that was generally smaller than that of naive subsets. Generation of non-shared clonotypes was less probable than generation of clonotypes shared by all four donors.

The CDR3 covers 15 residues. Germline CDR1 and CDR2: LNHDA and SQIVND (reference sequence). V lost 2 bases, J lost 8 bases, and 5 bases stayed unmatched. The protocol was immunoSEQ multiplex PCR, while the TCRdb copy is restricted to in-frame clones and leaves out a portion. The repertoire holds 1 million to 1.2 million clones, with around 77% as singletons. This clonotype was obtained from a man between 18 and 29 years old in good health. Some clones in this sample may be carry-over from other donors' samples. Sample: memory CD4+ T cells from PBMCs. The subset is: CD45RA-negative fraction. The gene calls are TRBV19 and TRBJ2-3; TRBD2 matches 12 bases. The CDR3 is CASSISLAGGGTQYF. The CDR3 nucleotides are TGTGCCAGTAGTATATCACTAGCGGGAGGTGGTACGCAGTATTTT. Variable domain in full (rest from reference TRBV19 and TRBJ2-3): DGGITQSPKYLFRKEGQNVTLSCEQNLNHDAMYWYRQDPGQGLRLIYYSQIVNDFQKGDIAEGYSVSREKKESFPLTVTSAQKNPTAFYLCASSISLAGGGTQYFGPGTRLTVL.